The rows below give T cell receptor beta chains drawn from one sample of a study of blood T cells in healthy people across ages. TCRdb used MiXCR to reprocess the 5' RACE reads, holding one entry per CDR3 protein. The sample has 650,000 to 1,000,000 distinct CDR3 sequences, around 34% seen once. Sequencing was done on a sample of blood. The receptors stem from a young man in good health. Each CDR3 is given without its conserved first and last residue. The order of the fields is J gene, V gene, CDR3 protein.

J gene: TRBJ2-7
V gene: TRBV7-2
CDR3 protein: ASSPGSYNEQY

J gene: TRBJ2-2
V gene: TRBV21-1
CDR3 protein: ASSNRTNTGELF

J gene: TRBJ1-6
V gene: TRBV6-5
CDR3 protein: ASSYGEAPLH

J gene: TRBJ1-5
V gene: TRBV20-1
CDR3 protein: RLLVDQPQH

J gene: TRBJ2-7
V gene: TRBV9
CDR3 protein: ASSSTGTGFYEQY

J gene: TRBJ1-2
V gene: TRBV20-1
CDR3 protein: SARDGYT

J gene: TRBJ2-3
V gene: TRBV20-1
CDR3 protein: SALPTSPDTQY

J gene: TRBJ1-1
V gene: TRBV12-3/TRBV12-4
CDR3 protein: ASSPEGLGTEAF

J gene: TRBJ2-7
V gene: TRBV5-1
CDR3 protein: ASSPHRALDPQY

J gene: TRBJ2-7
V gene: TRBV7-2
CDR3 protein: ASSLAAGQHYEQY

J gene: TRBJ2-4
V gene: TRBV4-3
CDR3 protein: ASSQILATQDLLAKNIQY

J gene: TRBJ1-5
V gene: TRBV28
CDR3 protein: ASRGQADFYQPQH

J gene: TRBJ2-3
V gene: TRBV11-2
CDR3 protein: ASSSRPPGVRDTQY

J gene: TRBJ2-5
V gene: TRBV4-1
CDR3 protein: ASSQDRASEGETQY